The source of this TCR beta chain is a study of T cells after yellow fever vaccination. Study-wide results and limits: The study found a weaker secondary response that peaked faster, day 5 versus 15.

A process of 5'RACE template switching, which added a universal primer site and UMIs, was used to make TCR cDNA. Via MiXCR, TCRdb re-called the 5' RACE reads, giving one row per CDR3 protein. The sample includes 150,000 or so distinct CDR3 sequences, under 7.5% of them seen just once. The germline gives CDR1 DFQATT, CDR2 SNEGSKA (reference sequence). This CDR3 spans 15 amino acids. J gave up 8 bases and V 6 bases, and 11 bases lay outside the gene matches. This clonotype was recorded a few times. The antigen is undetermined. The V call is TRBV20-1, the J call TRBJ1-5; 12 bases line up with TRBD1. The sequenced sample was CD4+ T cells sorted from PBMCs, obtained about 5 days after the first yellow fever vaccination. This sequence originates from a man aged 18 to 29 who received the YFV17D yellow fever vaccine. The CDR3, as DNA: TGCAGTGCCCCGGGGGGGACAGGGGGCCTTGAGCCCCAGCATTTT. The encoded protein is CSAPGGTGGLEPQHF.